This T cell receptor beta chain was captured in a study of cytomegalovirus exposure and HLA in healthy donors. Notes on the study in general: Cytomegalovirus association was listed for 164 TCR beta chains.

Notes on this clone: Its antigen is as yet unknown.

Method: immunoSEQ multiplex PCR; TCRdb's copy keeps in-frame clones and lacks some. The table lists 150,000 to 200,000 clones, roughly 86% of them singletons. The sequence was collected from a man younger than 35 in good health and CMV-seropositive. The source material was PBMCs.

CDR3 coding DNA: TGTGCCAGCAGCCCTAGCAGCTTGGCGGGCTACGAGCAGTACTTC. Amino acids: CASSPSSLAGYEQYF. The chain carries TRBV7-9 and TRBJ2-7; a possible D gene is TRBD2 (5 bases). V lost 5 bases and J 3 bases, leaving 17 bases between the germline ends. The germline CDR1 and CDR2 sequences are SEHNR and FQNEAQ (reference sequence). The CDR3 sequence is 15 residues long.